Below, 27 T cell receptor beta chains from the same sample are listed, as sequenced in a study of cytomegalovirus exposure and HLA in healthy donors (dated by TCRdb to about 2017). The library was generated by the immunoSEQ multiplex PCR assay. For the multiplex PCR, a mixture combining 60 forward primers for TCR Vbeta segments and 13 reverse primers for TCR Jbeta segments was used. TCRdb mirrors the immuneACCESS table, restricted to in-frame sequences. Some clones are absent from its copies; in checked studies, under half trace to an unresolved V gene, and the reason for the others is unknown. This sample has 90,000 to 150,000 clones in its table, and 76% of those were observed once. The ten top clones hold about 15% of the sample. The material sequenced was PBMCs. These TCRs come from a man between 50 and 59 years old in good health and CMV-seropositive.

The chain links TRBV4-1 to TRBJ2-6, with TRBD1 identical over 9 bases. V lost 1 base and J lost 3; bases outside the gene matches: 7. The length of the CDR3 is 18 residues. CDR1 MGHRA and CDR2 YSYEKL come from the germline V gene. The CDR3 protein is CASSQVAGTGFGANVLTF. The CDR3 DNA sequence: TGCGCCAGCAGCCAAGTCGCCGGGACAGGGTTTGGGGCCAACGTCCTGACTTTC.

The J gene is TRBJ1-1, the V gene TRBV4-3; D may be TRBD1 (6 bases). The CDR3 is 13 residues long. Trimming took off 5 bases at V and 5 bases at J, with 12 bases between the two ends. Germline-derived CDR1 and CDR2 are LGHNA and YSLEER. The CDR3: CASSSHGTTEAFF. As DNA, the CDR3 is TGCGCCAGCAGCTCGCATGGGACAACTGAAGCTTTCTTT.

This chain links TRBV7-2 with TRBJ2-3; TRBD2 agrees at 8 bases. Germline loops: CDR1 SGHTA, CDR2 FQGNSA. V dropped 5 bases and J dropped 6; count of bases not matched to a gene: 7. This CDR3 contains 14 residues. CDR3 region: CASSTGGAEDTQYF. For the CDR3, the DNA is TGTGCCAGCAGCACCGGGGGGGCCGAGGATACGCAGTATTTT. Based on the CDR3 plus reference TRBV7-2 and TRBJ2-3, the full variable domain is GAGVSQSPSNKVTEKGKDVELRCDPISGHTALYWYRQSLGQGLEFLIYFQGNSAPDKSGLPSDRFSAERTGGSVSTLTIQRTQQEDSAVYLCASSTGGAEDTQYFGPGTRLTVL.

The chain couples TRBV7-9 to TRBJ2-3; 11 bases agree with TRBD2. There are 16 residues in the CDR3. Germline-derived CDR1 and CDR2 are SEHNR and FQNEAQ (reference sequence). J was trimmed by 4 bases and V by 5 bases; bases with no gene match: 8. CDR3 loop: CASSHWVAGGPDTQYF. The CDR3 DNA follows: TGTGCCAGCAGCCACTGGGTAGCGGGGGGGCCAGATACGCAGTATTTT. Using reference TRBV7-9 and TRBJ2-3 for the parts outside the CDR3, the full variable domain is DTGVSQNPRHKITKRGQNVTFRCDPISEHNRLYWYRQTLGQGPEFLTYFQNEAQLEKSRLLSDRFSAERPKGSFSTLEIQRTEQGDSAMYLCASSHWVAGGPDTQYFGPGTRLTVL.

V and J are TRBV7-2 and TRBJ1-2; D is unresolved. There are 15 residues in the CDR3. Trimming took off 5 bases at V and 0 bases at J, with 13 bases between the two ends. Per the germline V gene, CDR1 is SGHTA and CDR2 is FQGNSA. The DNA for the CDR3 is TGTGCCAGCAGCATGAGGCAGCGAGCTAACTATGGCTACACCTTC. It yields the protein CASSMRQRANYGYTF.

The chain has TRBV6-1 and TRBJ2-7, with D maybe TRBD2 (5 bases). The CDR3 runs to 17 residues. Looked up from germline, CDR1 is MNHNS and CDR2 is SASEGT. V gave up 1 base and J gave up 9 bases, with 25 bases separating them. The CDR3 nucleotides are TGTGCCAGCAGTGAAGAAAAGAGTTGGACTTTGGTTTTTAGGCAGTACTTC. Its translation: CASSEEKSWTLVFRQYF.

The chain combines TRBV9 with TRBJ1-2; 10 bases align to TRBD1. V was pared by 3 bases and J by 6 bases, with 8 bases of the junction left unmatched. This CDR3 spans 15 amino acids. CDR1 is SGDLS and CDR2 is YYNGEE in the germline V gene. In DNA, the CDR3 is TGTGCCAGCAGCGGACCTGACAGGGGGCGGCATGGCTACACCTTC. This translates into CASSGPDRGRHGYTF.

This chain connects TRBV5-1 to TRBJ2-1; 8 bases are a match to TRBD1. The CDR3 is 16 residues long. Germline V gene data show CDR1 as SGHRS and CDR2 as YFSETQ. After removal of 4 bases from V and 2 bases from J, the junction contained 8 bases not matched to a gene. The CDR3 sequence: CASSLSGTGTYNEQFF. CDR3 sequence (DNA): TGCGCCAGCAGCCTGTCCGGGACAGGAACCTACAATGAGCAGTTCTTC.

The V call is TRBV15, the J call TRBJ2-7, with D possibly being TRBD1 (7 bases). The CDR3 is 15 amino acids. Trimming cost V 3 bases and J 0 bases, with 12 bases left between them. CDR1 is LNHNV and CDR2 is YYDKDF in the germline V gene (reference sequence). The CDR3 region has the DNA TGTGCCACCAGCAGGGCGGGACAGAGCTCCTACGAGCAGTACTTC. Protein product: CATSRAGQSSYEQYF.

This chain's CDR3 is CAISPSGTGPEKLFF. DNA for the CDR3: TGTGCCATCAGTCCCTCCGGGACAGGGCCTGAAAAACTGTTTTTT. The chain recombines TRBV10-3 with TRBJ1-4, with 9 bases lining up with TRBD1. CDR3 size: 15 residues. Germline V lookup: CDR1 ENHRY, CDR2 SYGVKD. V was clipped by 5 bases and J by 7 bases; unmatched bases: 8.

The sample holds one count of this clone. The CDR3 nucleotides are TGTGCCAGCAGCCAAGTGGCGGGAGTAGGCTACAATGAGCAGTTCTTC. Translating it yields CASSQVAGVGYNEQFF. V and J are TRBV4-2 and TRBJ2-1; 7 positions match TRBD2. V was clipped by 1 base and J by 3 bases; unmatched bases: 6. CDR3 length equals 16 residues. Germline V gene sequence: CDR1 LGHNA, CDR2 YNFKEQ.

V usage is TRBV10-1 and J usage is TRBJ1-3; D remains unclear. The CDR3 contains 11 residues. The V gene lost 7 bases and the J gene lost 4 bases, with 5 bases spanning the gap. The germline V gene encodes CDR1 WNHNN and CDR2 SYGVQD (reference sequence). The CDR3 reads CASTGGNTIYF. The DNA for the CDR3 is TGCGCCAGCACAGGAGGAAACACCATATATTTT.

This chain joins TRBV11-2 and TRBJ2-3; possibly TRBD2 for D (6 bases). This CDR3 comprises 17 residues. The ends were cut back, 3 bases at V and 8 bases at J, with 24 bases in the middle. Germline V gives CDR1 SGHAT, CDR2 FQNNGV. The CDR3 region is CASSFRPGDLSQVTQYF. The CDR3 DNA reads TGTGCCAGCAGCTTCCGTCCCGGGGACTTGAGCCAGGTTACGCAGTATTTT. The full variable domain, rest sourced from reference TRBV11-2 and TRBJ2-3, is EAGVAQSPRYKIIEKRQSVAFWCNPISGHATLYWYQQILGQGPKLLIQFQNNGVVDDSQLPKDRFSAERLKGVDSTLKIQPAKLEDSAVYLCASSFRPGDLSQVTQYFGPGTRLTVL.

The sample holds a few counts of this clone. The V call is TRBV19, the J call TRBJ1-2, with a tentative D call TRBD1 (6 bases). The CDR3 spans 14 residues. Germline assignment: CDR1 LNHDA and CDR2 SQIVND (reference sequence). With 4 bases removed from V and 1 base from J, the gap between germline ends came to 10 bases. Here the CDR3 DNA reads TGTGCCAGTAGTAAATCGGGACATAACTATGGCTACACCTTC. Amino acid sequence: CASSKSGHNYGYTF.

The CDR3 loop is CASSLRQGRETQYF. CDR3 sequence (DNA): TGTGCCAGCAGCTTGCGACAGGGCCGAGAGACCCAGTACTTC. The genes are TRBV5-4 and TRBJ2-5; 7 bases align to TRBD1. There are 14 residues in the CDR3. Germline V gene data show CDR1 as SGHNT and CDR2 as YYREEE (reference sequence). J lost 4 bases, V lost 1 base, and 4 bases had no gene match.

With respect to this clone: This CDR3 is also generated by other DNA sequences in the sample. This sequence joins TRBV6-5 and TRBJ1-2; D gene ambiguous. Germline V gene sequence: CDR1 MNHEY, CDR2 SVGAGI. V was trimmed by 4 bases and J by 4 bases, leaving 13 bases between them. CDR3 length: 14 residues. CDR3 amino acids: CASSSPQEGYGYTF. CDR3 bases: TGTGCCAGCAGTTCCCCCCAGGAGGGCTATGGCTACACCTTC.

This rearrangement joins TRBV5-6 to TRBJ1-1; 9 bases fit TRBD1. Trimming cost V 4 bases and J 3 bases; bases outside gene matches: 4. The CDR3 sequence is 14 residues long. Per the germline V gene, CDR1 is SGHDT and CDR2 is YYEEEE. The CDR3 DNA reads TGTGCCAGCAGCCATGGGACAGGGTACACTGAAGCTTTCTTT. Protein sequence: CASSHGTGYTEAFF.

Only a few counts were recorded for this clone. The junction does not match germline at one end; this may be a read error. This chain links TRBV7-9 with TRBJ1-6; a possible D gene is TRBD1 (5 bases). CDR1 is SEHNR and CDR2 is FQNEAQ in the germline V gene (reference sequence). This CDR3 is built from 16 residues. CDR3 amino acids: CSSSPITGLINSPLHF. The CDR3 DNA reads TGTTCCAGCAGCCCTATAACGGGACTTATTAATTCACCCCTCCACTTT.

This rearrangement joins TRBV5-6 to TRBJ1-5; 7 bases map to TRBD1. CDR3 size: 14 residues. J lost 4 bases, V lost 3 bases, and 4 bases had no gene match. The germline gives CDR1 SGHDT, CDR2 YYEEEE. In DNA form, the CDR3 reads TGTGCCAGCAGCTGGGGGACAGCAAATCAGCCCCAGCATTTT. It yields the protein CASSWGTANQPQHF.

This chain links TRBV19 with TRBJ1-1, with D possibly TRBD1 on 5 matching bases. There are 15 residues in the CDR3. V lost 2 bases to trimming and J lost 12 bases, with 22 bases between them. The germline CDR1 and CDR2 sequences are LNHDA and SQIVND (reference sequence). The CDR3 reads CASSINHQGLTLTFF. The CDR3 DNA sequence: TGTGCCAGTAGTATAAATCACCAGGGCCTAACACTTACTTTCTTT.

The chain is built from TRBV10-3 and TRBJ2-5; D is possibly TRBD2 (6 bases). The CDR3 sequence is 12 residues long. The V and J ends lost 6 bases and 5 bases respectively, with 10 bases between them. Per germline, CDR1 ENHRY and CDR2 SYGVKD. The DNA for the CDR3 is TGTGCCATCAGCGCGGAGGGGGAGACCCAGTACTTC. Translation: CAISAEGETQYF.

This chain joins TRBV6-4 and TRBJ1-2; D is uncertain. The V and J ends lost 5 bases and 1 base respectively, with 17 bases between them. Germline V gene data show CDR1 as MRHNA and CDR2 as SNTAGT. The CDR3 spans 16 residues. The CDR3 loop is CASSLEAGGSNYGYTF. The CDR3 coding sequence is TGTGCCAGCAGTCTGGAGGCGGGCGGTAGTAACTATGGCTACACCTTC.

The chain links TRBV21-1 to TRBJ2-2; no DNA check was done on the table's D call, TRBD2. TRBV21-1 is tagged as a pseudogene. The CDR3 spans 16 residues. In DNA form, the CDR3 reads TGTGCCAGCTCAGCAACGGGGGACGTTCTCACCGGGGAGCTGTTTTTT. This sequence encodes CASSATGDVLTGELFF.

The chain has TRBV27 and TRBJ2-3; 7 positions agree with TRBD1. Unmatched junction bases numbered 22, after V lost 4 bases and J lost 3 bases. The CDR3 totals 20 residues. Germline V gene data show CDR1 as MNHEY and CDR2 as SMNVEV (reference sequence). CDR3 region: CASSSIPIKTRDRPTDTQYF. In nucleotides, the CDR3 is TGTGCCAGCAGTTCTATCCCCATAAAGACCCGGGACAGACCAACAGATACGCAGTATTTT.

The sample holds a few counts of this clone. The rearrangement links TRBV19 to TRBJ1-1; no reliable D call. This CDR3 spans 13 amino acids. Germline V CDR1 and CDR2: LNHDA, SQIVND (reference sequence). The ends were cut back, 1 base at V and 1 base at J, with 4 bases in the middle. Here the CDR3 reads CASSIAPNTEAFF. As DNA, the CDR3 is TGTGCCAGTAGTATAGCTCCGAACACTGAAGCTTTCTTT.

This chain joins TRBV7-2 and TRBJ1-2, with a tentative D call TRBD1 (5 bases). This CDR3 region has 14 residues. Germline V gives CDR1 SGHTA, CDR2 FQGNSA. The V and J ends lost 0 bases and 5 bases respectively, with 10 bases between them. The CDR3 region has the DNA TGTGCCAGCAGCTTAGCAGCAGGGATATATGGCTACACCTTC. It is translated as CASSLAAGIYGYTF.

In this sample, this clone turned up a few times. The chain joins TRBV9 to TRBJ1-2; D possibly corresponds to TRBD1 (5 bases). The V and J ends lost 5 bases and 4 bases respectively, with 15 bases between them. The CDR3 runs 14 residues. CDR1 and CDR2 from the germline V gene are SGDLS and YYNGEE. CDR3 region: CASRGGGNRYGYTF. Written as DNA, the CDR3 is TGTGCCAGCAGAGGTGGGGGGAATCGCTATGGCTACACCTTC.